This T cell receptor beta chain emerged from a study of T cells expressing NK-cell markers. Study-level information: It was from sorted CD3+CD56+NKG2C+, CD3+CD56+NKG2C- and CD3+CD56-NKG2C+ T cells that TCR beta repertoires came. General observations from the study: Clarity on HCMV specificity was lacking for the expanded NKG2C+ T cell clones. For a handful of donors, these clonotypes were likewise the leading ones in the CD3+CD56-NKG2C+ fraction.

About this clonotype itself: No antigen is known for it.

It was by 5'RACE template switching with UMIs that TCR beta cDNA was made. TCRdb re-called the 5' RACE reads and gives one entry per CDR3 protein, without DNA. The sample table includes some 140,000 distinct CDR3 sequences. The CDR3 sequence is 15 residues long. Germline lookup yields CDR1 DFQATT and CDR2 SNEGSKA (reference sequence). The sequence came from a woman in her fifties or sixties in good health. The sequenced material came from blood T cells: a sorted CD56 or NKG2C T cell subset, CD4+ or CD8+ T cells, or bulk PBMC T cells (not recorded which). V gene TRBV20-1 combines with J gene TRBJ2-1; TCRdb returns TRBD1, unconfirmable since there is no DNA. The CDR3 loop is CSARPPGQVYNEQFF.